Following are 10 T cell receptor beta chains from one sample sequenced in a study of shared clonotypes between healthy human individuals. TCRdb's copy holds only in-frame clones and misses some; the assay was immunoSEQ multiplex PCR. The sample lists hundreds of thousands of clones; roughly four fifths were seen once. Input material: PBMCs. These receptors were obtained from a woman aged 40 to 49 in good health. Some clones in this sample may be carry-over from other donors' samples.

The rearrangement uses TRBV7-2 and TRBJ2-3; D uncertain. Germline-derived CDR1 and CDR2 are SGHTA and FQGNSA. This CDR3 is built from 17 residues. V lost 4 bases, J lost 4 bases, and 21 bases lay in between. In nucleotides, the CDR3 is TGTGCCAGCAGCTCCCACGCGGCAAGGGCCGGGTCAGATACGCAGTATTTT. Its translation: CASSSHAARAGSDTQYF.

The chain carries TRBV5-1 and TRBJ1-4; D is perhaps TRBD1 (6 bases). The germline V gene has CDR1 SGHRS and CDR2 YFSETQ. Trimming took 0 bases from V and 5 from J, leaving 11 bases between them. The CDR3 covers 15 residues. The CDR3 reads CASSLGGTRNEKLFF. The CDR3 DNA reads TGCGCCAGCAGCTTGGGGGGGACACGGAATGAAAAACTGTTTTTT.

V usage is TRBV2 and J usage is TRBJ2-7, with 14 bases aligning to TRBD2. From germline, CDR1 is SNHLY and CDR2 FYNNEI. This CDR3 region has 15 residues. Unmatched junction bases numbered 4, after V lost 6 bases and J lost 3 bases. CDR3 DNA sequence: TGTGCCAGCAGAAGGACTAGCGGGAGGAGCTACGAGCAGTACTTC. Its protein product is CASRRTSGRSYEQYF.

A note on this clone: A far larger clone lies a single base away; this is likely a read error. The same CDR3 arises from other DNA sequences in this sample as well. V gene TRBV30 combines with J gene TRBJ2-1, with 10 bases lining up with TRBD2. There are 15 residues in the CDR3. The germline gives CDR1 GTSNPN, CDR2 SVGIG (reference sequence). V trimming: 1 base; J trimming: 7 bases; junction bases outside the gene matches: 7. The CDR3 nucleotides are TGTGCCTGGAGTGGGACTAGCGGACCGCAGAATGAGCAGTTCTTC. Amino acids: CAWSGTSGPQNEQFF.

The chain combines TRBV18 with TRBJ1-3; 9 positions match TRBD1. CDR3 length: 18 residues. CDR1 is KGHSH, CDR2 LQKENI, per germline. V was clipped by 2 bases and J by 0 bases; unmatched bases: 8. CDR3 in amino acids: CASSPSGQGSISGNTIYF. CDR3 DNA: TGTGCCAGCTCACCATCCGGACAGGGGTCGATCTCTGGAAACACCATATATTTT.

The chain's CDR3 is CASREQGFGTDTQYF. CDR3 coding DNA: TGTGCCAGCAGGGAGCAGGGGTTCGGCACAGATACGCAGTATTTT. The chain links TRBV2 to TRBJ2-3; a weak D match, TRBD1 (6 bases). Between the trimmed V and J ends, which lost 6 bases and 1 base, there was a span of 14 bases. The CDR3 sequence is 15 residues long. CDR1 is SNHLY, CDR2 FYNNEI, per germline.

A word on this clone: A far larger clone is only one base removed, so a read error is likely. Different DNA sequences within this sample yield the same CDR3. The chain recombines TRBV20-1 with TRBJ2-7, with D possibly being TRBD1 (6 bases). The CDR3 totals 11 residues. Germline loops: CDR1 DFQATT, CDR2 SNEGSKA (reference sequence). CDR3 sequence reads: CSAGGPYEQYF. The CDR3 nucleotides read TGCAGCGCTGGGGGCCCCTACGAGCAGTACTTC.

The chain combines TRBV5-1 with TRBJ2-7, with 9 nucleotides matching TRBD1. V trimming: 0 bases; J trimming: 7 bases; junction bases outside the gene matches: 5. Germline V gives CDR1 SGHRS, CDR2 YFSETQ. The CDR3 consists of 14 residues. DNA of the CDR3: TGCGCCAGCAGCTTGGGACAGGGGGTGGATGAGCAGTACTTC. Translating gives CASSLGQGVDEQYF.

The chain recombines TRBV2 with TRBJ2-3, with 7 bases matching TRBD2. The CDR3 extends over 16 amino acids. Trimming cost V 6 bases and J 2 bases; bases outside gene matches: 11. Looked up from germline, CDR1 is SNHLY and CDR2 is FYNNEI. The CDR3: CASRMGGSGNTDTQYF. CDR3 sequence (DNA): TGTGCCAGCAGAATGGGCGGGAGTGGGAACACAGATACGCAGTATTTT.

In nucleotides, the CDR3 is TGTGCCAGCAGCTTAGTTGGGGCGGCGGGAGGGCTTGAGCAGTTCTTC. This translates into CASSLVGAAGGLEQFF. J is TRBJ2-1 and V is TRBV7-2; 9 nucleotides line up with TRBD2. The CDR3 is made up of 16 amino acids. CDR1 SGHTA and CDR2 FQGNSA come from the germline V gene. J lost 9 bases, V lost 1 base, and 10 bases had no gene match. Combining the CDR3 with reference TRBV7-2 and TRBJ2-1 gives the whole variable domain GAGVSQSPSNKVTEKGKDVELRCDPISGHTALYWYRQSLGQGLEFLIYFQGNSAPDKSGLPSDRFSAERTGGSVSTLTIQRTQQEDSAVYLCASSLVGAAGGLEQFFGPGTRLTVL.